The rows below give T cell receptor beta chains drawn from one sample of a study of T cells in Graves' hyperthyroidism and ophthalmopathy. TCRdb analysed the multiplex PCR reads with MiXCR anew, one entry per CDR3 protein. Counted here are approximately 620,000 distinct CDR3 sequences, around 16% occurring once; the ten biggest clones make up less than 3.5%. Sequences were obtained from blood. All receptors come from a middle-aged woman with Graves' ophthalmopathy. Each CDR3 is given with its conserved first and last residue. The order of the fields is V gene, J gene, CDR3 protein.

V: TRBV19; J: TRBJ2-1; CDR3: CASSMRGAYNEQFF
V: TRBV30; J: TRBJ1-5; CDR3: CAWSSGGRNQPQHF
V: TRBV13; J: TRBJ2-7; CDR3: CASSLLAGDHEQYF
V: TRBV5-6; J: TRBJ2-1; CDR3: CASSLGRLSYNEQFF
V: TRBV12-3/TRBV12-4; J: TRBJ2-3; CDR3: CASSFGGGADTQYF
V: TRBV7-9; J: TRBJ2-3; CDR3: CASTLRETPSTDTQYF
V: TRBV6-2/TRBV6-3; J: TRBJ2-3; CDR3: CASSYSSRGQGDTQYF
V: TRBV11-2; J: TRBJ2-7; CDR3: CASSLDLAHPILYF
V: TRBV27; J: TRBJ2-2; CDR3: CASQRGGTGELFF
V: TRBV6-1; J: TRBJ2-2; CDR3: CASRSVMNTGELFF
V: TRBV6-1; J: TRBJ2-7; CDR3: CASSEFAQSSYEQYF
V: TRBV4-2; J: TRBJ2-5; CDR3: CASSQDRGTEETQYF
V: TRBV18; J: TRBJ2-3; CDR3: CASSPRVGSTDTQYF
V: TRBV5-1; J: TRBJ1-5; CDR3: CASSLGTRNSNQPQHF
V: TRBV7-2; J: TRBJ2-1; CDR3: CASSNRDRGNEQFF
V: TRBV20-1; J: TRBJ1-2; CDR3: CSAREQDYGYTF
V: TRBV7-9; J: TRBJ2-5; CDR3: CASSPVGGQISLETQYF
V: TRBV5-1; J: TRBJ2-2; CDR3: CASRLQPAGGNTGELFF
V: TRBV6-2/TRBV6-3; J: TRBJ1-5; CDR3: CASSSHRDSAFNQPQHF
V: TRBV19; J: TRBJ1-1; CDR3: CASSKLKNTEAFF
V: TRBV11-2; J: TRBJ2-2; CDR3: CASSLTVPLVRELFF
V: TRBV20-1; J: TRBJ2-7; CDR3: CSARLGRSSYEQYF
V: TRBV28; J: TRBJ1-6; CDR3: CASSSEGAGHSKSPLHF
V: TRBV6-5; J: TRBJ2-1; CDR3: CASSYTRTSGSYNEQFF
V: TRBV2; J: TRBJ1-3; CDR3: CASRGISGNTIYF
V: TRBV11-2; J: TRBJ2-5; CDR3: CASSLEGILGTQYF
V: TRBV4-1; J: TRBJ1-6; CDR3: CASSPGQNSPLHF
V: TRBV4-2; J: TRBJ2-3; CDR3: CASSSRLAGEADTQYF
V: TRBV2; J: TRBJ1-1; CDR3: CASRREVDSVGAFF
V: TRBV19; J: TRBJ1-5; CDR3: CAIWQGNQPQHF
V: TRBV19; J: TRBJ2-6; CDR3: CASSQALSPRANVLTF
V: TRBV29-1; J: TRBJ2-7; CDR3: CSVAWAQVPYEQYF
V: TRBV18; J: TRBJ1-4; CDR3: CASSRTVATNEKLFF
V: TRBV7-9; J: TRBJ2-3; CDR3: CATRRDRGADTQYF
V: TRBV5-4; J: TRBJ2-1; CDR3: CASSFVRGTSEQFF
V: TRBV10-2; J: TRBJ2-1; CDR3: CASRIAGGFEQFF
V: TRBV28; J: TRBJ2-7; CDR3: CASSFSSTGTSGKGAYEQYF
V: TRBV19; J: TRBJ2-7; CDR3: CASSNTGGVYEQYF
V: TRBV30; J: TRBJ2-3; CDR3: CAWSNTDTQYF
V: TRBV3-1; J: TRBJ1-4; CDR3: CASSRLPGPLTGKLFF
V: TRBV6-1; J: TRBJ1-1; CDR3: CAVGAAEAFF
V: TRBV28; J: TRBJ2-6; CDR3: CASSTPIWTGVGANVLTF
V: TRBV29-1; J: TRBJ2-1; CDR3: CSVDSPNRAFDNEQFF
V: TRBV28; J: TRBJ1-2; CDR3: CASSLTGGADGYTF
V: TRBV5-1; J: TRBJ1-1; CDR3: CASSLGQGGTEAFF
V: TRBV7-9; J: TRBJ1-1; CDR3: CASSSPESRGTTEAFF
V: TRBV12-3/TRBV12-4; J: TRBJ2-1; CDR3: CASSLASQGNEQFF
V: TRBV7-9; J: TRBJ2-1; CDR3: CASSSPTDRDNEQFF
V: TRBV20-1; J: TRBJ2-1; CDR3: CSEQSGRIYNEQFF
V: TRBV10-3; J: TRBJ1-5; CDR3: CAIGDRYSNQPQHF
V: TRBV6-5; J: TRBJ2-5; CDR3: CASTSGGRKETQYF
V: TRBV15; J: TRBJ2-2; CDR3: CATSRRTGSNTGELFF
V: TRBV18; J: TRBJ2-5; CDR3: CASSPGSGALQETQYF
V: TRBV20-1; J: TRBJ2-1; CDR3: CSARGELARSNEQFF
V: TRBV7-3; J: TRBJ2-1; CDR3: CASSLRGGDRAGYNEQFF
V: TRBV27; J: TRBJ1-1; CDR3: CASRSRGLNTEAFF
V: TRBV4-1; J: TRBJ2-7; CDR3: CASSQGEPYEQYF